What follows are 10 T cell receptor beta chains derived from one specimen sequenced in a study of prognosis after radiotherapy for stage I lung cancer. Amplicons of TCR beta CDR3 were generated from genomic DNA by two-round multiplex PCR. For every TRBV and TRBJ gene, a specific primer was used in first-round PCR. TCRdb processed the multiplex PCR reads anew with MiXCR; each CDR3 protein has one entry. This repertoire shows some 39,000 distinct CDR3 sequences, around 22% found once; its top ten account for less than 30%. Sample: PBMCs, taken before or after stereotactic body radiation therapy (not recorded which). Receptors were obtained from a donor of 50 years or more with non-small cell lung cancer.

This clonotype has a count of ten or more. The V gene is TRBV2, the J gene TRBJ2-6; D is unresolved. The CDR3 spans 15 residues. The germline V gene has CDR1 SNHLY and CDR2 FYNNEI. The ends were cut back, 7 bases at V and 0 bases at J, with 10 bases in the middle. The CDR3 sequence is CASILLSSGANVLTF. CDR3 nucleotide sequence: TGTGCCAGCATCCTGCTGAGCTCTGGGGCCAACGTCCTGACTTTC.

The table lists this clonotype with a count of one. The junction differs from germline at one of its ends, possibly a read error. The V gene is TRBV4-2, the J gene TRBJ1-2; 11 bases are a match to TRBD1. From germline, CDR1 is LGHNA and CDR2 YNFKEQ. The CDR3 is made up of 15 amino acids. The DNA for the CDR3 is TGTGCAAGCAGCCAGTGGACAGGGGGCGACGATGGCTACACCTTC. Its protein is CASSQWTGGDDGYTF.

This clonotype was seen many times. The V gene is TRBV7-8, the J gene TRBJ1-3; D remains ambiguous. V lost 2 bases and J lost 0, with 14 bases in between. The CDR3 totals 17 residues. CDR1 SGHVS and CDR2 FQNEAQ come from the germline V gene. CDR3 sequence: CASSLRQRIFSGNTIYF. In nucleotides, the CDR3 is TGTGCCAGCAGCTTAAGGCAGCGCATTTTCTCTGGAAACACCATATATTTT.

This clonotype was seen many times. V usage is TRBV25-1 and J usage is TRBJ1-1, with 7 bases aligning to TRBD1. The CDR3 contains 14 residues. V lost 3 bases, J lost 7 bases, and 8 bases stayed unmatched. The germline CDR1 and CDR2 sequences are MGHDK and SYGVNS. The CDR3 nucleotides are TGTGCCAGCAGTGAGGTTGACAGGGATTTTGAAGCTTTCTTT. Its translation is CASSEVDRDFEAFF. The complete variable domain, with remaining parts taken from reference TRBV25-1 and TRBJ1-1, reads EADIYQTPRYLVIGTGKKITLECSQTMGHDKMYWYQQDPGMELHLIHYSYGVNSTEKGDLSSESTVSRIRTEHFPLTLESARPSHTSQYLCASSEVDRDFEAFFGQGTRLTVV.

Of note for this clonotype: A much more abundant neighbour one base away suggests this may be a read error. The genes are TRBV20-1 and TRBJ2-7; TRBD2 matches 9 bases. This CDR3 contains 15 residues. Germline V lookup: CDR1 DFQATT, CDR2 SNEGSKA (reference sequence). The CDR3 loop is CSGATGGGGNYEQYF. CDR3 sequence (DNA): TGCAGCGGGGCGACTGGCGGGGGGGGCAACTACGAGCAGTACTTC.

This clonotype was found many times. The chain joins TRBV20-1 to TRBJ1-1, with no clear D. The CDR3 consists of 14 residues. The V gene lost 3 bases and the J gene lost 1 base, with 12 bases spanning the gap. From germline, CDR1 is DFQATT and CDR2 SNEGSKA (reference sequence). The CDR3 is CSASSLYRNTEAFF. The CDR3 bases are TGCAGTGCTAGTTCGCTGTACAGGAACACTGAAGCTTTCTTT.

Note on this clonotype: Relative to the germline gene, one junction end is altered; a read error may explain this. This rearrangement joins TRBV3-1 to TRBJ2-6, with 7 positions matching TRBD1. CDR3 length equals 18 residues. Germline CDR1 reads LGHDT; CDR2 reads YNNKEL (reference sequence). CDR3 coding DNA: TGTGCCAGCAGCCAACCAGACAGGGAGATCTTTGGGGCCAACGTCCCGACTTTC. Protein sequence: CASSQPDREIFGANVPTF.

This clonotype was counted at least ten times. In nucleotides, the CDR3 is TGCGCCAGCAGTTACGGGACAGTATATGGCTACACCTTC. Protein: CASSYGTVYGYTF. The chain joins TRBV5-1 to TRBJ1-2; 7 nucleotides match TRBD1. CDR1 SGHRS and CDR2 YFSETQ come from the germline V gene. The CDR3 spans 13 residues. The V and J ends lost 5 bases and 5 bases, in that order; junction bases with no gene match: 6.

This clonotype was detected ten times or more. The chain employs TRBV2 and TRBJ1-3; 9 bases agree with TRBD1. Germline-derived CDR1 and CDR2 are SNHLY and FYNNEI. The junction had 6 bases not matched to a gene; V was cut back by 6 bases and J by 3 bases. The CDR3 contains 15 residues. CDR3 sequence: CASSLTGGGGNTIYF. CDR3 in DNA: TGTGCCAGCAGCCTGACAGGGGGAGGTGGAAACACCATATATTTT.

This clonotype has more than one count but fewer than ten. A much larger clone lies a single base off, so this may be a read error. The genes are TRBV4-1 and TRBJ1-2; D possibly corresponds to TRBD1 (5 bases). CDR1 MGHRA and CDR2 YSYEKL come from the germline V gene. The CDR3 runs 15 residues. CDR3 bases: TGCGCCAGCAGCCAAGGGAGGGGACTTAGCTATGGCTACGCCTTC. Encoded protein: CASSQGRGLSYGYAF.